These T cell receptor beta chains were read from a single sample in a study of blood T cell repertoires in COVID-19. Measured with immunoSEQ multiplex PCR; TCRdb has only the in-frame clones, and not every one. The sample carries under 300,000 clones, 85% to 90% recorded once. The sequenced sample was peripheral blood. These receptors all come from a man between 18 and 35 years old with active or convalescent COVID-19. CDR3s include the opening cysteine and the closing phenylalanine or tryptophan. D genes are given only for firm matches. Clone size is given for some rows only: seen once, a few or many times, or a class if the clone is expanded.

size,V,D,J,DNA,CDR3
-,TRBV19,-,TRBJ2-4,TGTGCCAGTAGTATCGGTCTGGAGGCCCCAGGGTACTTC,CASSIGLEAPGYF
-,TRBV2,-,TRBJ2-1,TGTGCCAGCGGAGCTGAGGGCACCCCTGGGAGTGAGCAGTTCTTC,CASGAEGTPGSEQFF
-,TRBV6-4,TRBD2,TRBJ2-1,TGTGCCAGCAGTGAAGGCAGCGGGAGGTCCGATGAGCAGTTCTTC,CASSEGSGRSDEQFF
many,TRBV5-4,-,TRBJ2-7,TGTGCCAGCAGCTTGGAACAGGGTTCCTACGAGCAGTACTTC,CASSLEQGSYEQYF
-,TRBV2,-,TRBJ1-1,TGTGCCACCCCTCGGGGGGCCACTGAAGCTTTCTTT,CATPRGATEAFF
-,TRBV28,-,TRBJ2-2,TGTGCCAGCAGTTTACGGAGACCCGGGGAGCTGTTTTTT,CASSLRRPGELFF
-,TRBV30,-,TRBJ2-1,TGTGCCTGGAGTCCAGCGGATGAGCAGTTCTTC,CAWSPADEQFF
-,TRBV5-6,TRBD1,TRBJ2-7,TGTGCCAGCAGCTTGAAGGGGGCCCACGAGCAGTACTTC,CASSLKGAHEQYF
-,TRBV27,-,TRBJ1-4,TGTGCCAGCAGACCTTGGTTGGCGGGGGAAAAACTGTTTTTT,CASRPWLAGEKLFF
-,TRBV2,-,TRBJ1-4,TGTGCCAGCAGTCCCGGCGGAGAAAAACTGTTTTTT,CASSPGGEKLFF
-,TRBV18,-,TRBJ2-7,TGTGCCAGCTCACCACGTAATTACGAGCAGTACTTC,CASSPRNYEQYF
few,TRBV18,-,TRBJ1-2,TGTGCCAGCTCCCCCCCAGGGGACATCAATGGAGGCTACACCTTC,CASSPPGDINGGYTF
-,TRBV7-9,-,TRBJ1-2,TGTGCCAGCAGCTTAGTGGCAGCTAACTATGGCTACACCTTC,CASSLVAANYGYTF
-,TRBV7-9,TRBD2,TRBJ2-1,TGTGCCAGCAGCGTGACTAGCGGGGGGGCGAATGAGCAGTTCTTC,CASSVTSGGANEQFF
-,TRBV5-1,-,TRBJ2-7,TGCGCCAGCAGCCCACAGGGTCAAGAGCAGTACTTC,CASSPQGQEQYF
-,TRBV19,-,TRBJ2-1,TGTGCCAGTAGGCCCCGGAGAACGGTACACAATGAGCAGTTCTTC,CASRPRRTVHNEQFF
-,TRBV5-4,TRBD2,TRBJ2-1,TGTGCCAGCAGCCCGGGGGGGGCTAGCGGTTACAATGAGCAGTTCTTC,CASSPGGASGYNEQFF
-,TRBV19,-,TRBJ2-3,TGTGCCAGTAGTGGGCGACCCCCTTCCACAGATACGCAGTATTTT,CASSGRPPSTDTQYF
-,TRBV5-5,TRBD1,TRBJ1-4,TGTGCCAGCAGATTTCCGGGACAGGGGAATGAAAAACTGTTTTTT,CASRFPGQGNEKLFF
-,TRBV4-3,TRBD2,TRBJ2-3,TGCGCCAGCAGCCCGGCAGCGGGAGGGAAAGATACGCAGTATTTT,CASSPAAGGKDTQYF
once,TRBV14,TRBD1,TRBJ1-2,TGTGCCAGCAGCCCGGACAGGGGCACTAACTATGGCTACACCTTC,CASSPDRGTNYGYTF